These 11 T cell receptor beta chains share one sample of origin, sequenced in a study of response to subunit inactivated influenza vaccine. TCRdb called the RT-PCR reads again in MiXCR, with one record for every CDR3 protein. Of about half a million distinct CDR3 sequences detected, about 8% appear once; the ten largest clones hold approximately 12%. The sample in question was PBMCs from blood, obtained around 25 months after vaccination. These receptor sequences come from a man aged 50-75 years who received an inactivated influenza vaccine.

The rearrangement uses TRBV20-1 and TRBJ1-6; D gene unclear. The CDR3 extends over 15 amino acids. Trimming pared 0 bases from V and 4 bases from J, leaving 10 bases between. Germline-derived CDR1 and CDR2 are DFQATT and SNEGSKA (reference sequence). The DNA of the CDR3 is TGCAGTGCTAGAGAGGCGTTTGGTTATAATTCACCCCTCCACTTT. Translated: CSAREAFGYNSPLHF.

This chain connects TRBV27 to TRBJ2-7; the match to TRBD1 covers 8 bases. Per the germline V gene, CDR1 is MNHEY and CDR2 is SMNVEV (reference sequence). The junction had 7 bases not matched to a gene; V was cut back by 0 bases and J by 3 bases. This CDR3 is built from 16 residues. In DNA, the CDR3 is TGTGCCAGCAGTTTATCAACAGGGGGAAGCGGCTACGAGCAGTACTTC. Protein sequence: CASSLSTGGSGYEQYF.

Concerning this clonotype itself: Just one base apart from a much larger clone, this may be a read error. CDR3 sequence reads: CPSSFTGVDTQYF. The CDR3 region has the DNA TGTCCCAGCAGCTTTACAGGGGTGGATACGCAGTATTTT. V gene TRBV7-2 combines with J gene TRBJ2-3, with TRBD1 matching 7 bases. The CDR3 is made up of 13 amino acids. CDR1 and CDR2 from the germline V gene are SGHTA and FQGNSA.

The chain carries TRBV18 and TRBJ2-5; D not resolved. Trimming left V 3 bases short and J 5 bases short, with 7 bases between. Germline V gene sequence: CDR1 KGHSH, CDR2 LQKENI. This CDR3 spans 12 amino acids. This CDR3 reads CASSPIAETQYF. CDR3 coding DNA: TGTGCCAGCTCACCTATCGCCGAGACCCAGTACTTC.

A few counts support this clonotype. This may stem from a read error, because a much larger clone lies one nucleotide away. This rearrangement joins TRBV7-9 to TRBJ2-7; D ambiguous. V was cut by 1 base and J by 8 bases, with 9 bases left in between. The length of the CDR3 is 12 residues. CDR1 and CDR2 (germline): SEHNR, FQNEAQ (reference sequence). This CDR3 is CASSLDRYKQYF. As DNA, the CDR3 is TGTGCCAGCAGCTTAGACCGGTACAAGCAGTACTTC.

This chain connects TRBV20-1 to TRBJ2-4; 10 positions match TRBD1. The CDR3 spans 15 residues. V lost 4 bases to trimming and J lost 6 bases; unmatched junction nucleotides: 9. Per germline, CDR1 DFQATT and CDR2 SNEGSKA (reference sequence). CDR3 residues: CSAMRGTGEGNIQYF. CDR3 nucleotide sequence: TGCAGTGCTATGCGTGGGACAGGGGAAGGAAACATTCAGTACTTC.

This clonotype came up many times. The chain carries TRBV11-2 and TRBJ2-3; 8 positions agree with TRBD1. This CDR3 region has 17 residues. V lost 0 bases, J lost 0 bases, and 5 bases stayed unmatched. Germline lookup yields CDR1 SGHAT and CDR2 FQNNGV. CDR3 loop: CASSLDPGGSSTDTQYF. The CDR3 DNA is TGTGCCAGCAGCTTAGACCCAGGGGGCTCTAGCACAGATACGCAGTATTTT. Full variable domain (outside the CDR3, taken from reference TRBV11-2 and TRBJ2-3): EAGVAQSPRYKIIEKRQSVAFWCNPISGHATLYWYQQILGQGPKLLIQFQNNGVVDDSQLPKDRFSAERLKGVDSTLKIQPAKLEDSAVYLCASSLDPGGSSTDTQYFGPGTRLTVL.

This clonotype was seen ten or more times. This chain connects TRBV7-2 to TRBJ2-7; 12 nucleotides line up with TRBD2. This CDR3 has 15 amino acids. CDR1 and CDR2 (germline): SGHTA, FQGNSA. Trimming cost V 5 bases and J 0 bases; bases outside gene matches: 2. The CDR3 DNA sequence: TGTGCCAGCAGCAGACTAGCGGGGGCCTCCTACGAGCAGTACTTC. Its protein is CASSRLAGASYEQYF.

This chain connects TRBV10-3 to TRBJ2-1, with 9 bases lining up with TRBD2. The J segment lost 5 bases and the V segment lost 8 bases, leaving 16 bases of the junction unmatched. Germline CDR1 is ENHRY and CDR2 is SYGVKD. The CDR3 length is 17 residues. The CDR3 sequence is CAISQLPLGLANNEQFF. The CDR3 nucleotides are TGTGCCATCTCCCAGCTACCACTGGGACTAGCTAACAATGAGCAGTTCTTC.

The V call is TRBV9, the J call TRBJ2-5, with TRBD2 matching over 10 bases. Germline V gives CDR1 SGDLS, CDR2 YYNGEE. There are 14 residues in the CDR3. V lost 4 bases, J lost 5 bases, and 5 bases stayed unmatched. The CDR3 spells CASSTMGLAETQYF. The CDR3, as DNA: TGTGCCAGCAGCACAATGGGACTAGCGGAGACCCAGTACTTC. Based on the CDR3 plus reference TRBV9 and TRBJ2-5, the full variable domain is DSGVTQTPKHLITATGQRVTLRCSPRSGDLSVYWYQQSLDQGLQFLIQYYNGEERAKGNILERFSAQQFPDLHSELNLSSLELGDSALYFCASSTMGLAETQYFGPGTRLLVL.

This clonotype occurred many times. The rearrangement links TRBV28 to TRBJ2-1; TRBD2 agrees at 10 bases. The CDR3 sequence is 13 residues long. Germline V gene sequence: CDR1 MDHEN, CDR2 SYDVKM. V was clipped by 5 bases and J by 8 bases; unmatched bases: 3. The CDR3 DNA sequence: TGTGCCAGCAGTCCTAGCGGGGGTTATGAGCAGTTCTTC. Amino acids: CASSPSGGYEQFF. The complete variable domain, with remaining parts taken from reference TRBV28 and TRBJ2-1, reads DVKVTQSSRYLVKRTGEKVFLECVQDMDHENMFWYRQDPGLGLRLIYFSYDVKMKEKGDIPEGYSVSREKKERFSLILESASTNQTSMYLCASSPSGGYEQFFGPGTRLTVL.